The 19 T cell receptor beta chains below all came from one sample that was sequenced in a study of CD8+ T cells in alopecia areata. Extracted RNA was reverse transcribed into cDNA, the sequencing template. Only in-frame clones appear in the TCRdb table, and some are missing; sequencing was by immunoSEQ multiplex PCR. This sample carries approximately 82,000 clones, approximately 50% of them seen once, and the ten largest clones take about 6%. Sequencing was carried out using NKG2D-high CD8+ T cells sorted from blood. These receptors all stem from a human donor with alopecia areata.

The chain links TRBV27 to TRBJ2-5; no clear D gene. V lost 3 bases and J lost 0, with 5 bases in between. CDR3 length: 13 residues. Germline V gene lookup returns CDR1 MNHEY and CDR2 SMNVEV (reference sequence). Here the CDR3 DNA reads TGTGCCAGCAGTTTCGGACACCAAGAGACCCAGTACTTC. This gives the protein CASSFGHQETQYF.

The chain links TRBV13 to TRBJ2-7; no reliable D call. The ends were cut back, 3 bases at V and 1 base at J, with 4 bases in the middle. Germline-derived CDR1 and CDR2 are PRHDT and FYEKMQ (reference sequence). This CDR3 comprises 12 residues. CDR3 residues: CASSFESYEQYF. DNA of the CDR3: TGTGCCAGCAGCTTCGAATCCTACGAGCAGTACTTC.

The CDR3 protein is CASSRTGTGNGGTYF. Here the CDR3 DNA reads TGTGCCAGCAGCCGGACCGGGACAGGCAATGGCGGCACGTACTTC. The V and J genes are TRBV14 and TRBJ2-7; TRBD1 agrees at 8 bases. The V and J ends lost 4 bases and 12 bases, in that order; junction bases with no gene match: 17. This CDR3 is 15 amino acids long. The germline CDR1 and CDR2 sequences are SGHDN and FVKESK.

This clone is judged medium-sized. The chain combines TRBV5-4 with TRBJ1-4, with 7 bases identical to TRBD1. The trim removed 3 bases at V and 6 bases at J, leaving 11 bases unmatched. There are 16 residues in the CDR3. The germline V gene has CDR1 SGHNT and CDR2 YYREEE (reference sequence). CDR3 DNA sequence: TGTGCCAGCAGCTCGCAGGGGGGGGGCTCGGATGAAAAACTGTTTTTT. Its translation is CASSSQGGGSDEKLFF.

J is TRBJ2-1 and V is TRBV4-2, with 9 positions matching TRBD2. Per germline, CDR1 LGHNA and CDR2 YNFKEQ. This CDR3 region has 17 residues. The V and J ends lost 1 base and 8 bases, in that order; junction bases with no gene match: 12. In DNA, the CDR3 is TGTGCCAGCAGCCAAGCCCAGGGCGGGGGGGTTGTCTATGAGCAGTTCTTC. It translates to CASSQAQGGGVVYEQFF.

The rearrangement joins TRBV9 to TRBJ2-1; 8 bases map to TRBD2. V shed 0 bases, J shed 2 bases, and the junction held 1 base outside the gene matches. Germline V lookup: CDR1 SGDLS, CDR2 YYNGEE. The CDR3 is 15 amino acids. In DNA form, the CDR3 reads TGTGCCAGCAGCGTAGACGGGAGGGCCTACAATGAGCAGTTCTTC. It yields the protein CASSVDGRAYNEQFF.

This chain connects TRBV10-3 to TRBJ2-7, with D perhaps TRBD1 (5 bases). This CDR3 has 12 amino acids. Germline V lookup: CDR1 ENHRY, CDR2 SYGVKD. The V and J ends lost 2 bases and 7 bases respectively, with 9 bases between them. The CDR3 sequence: CAISEGHREQYF. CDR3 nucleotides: TGTGCCATCAGTGAGGGCCACAGGGAGCAGTACTTC.

As DNA, the CDR3 is TGTGCCTGGAGTGATCAGGGAGGTCCTTACGAGCAGTACTTC. Its protein is CAWSDQGGPYEQYF. The chain links TRBV30 to TRBJ2-7; TRBD2 is a possible D gene (6 bases). The germline V gene encodes CDR1 GTSNPN and CDR2 SVGIG (reference sequence). The CDR3 totals 14 residues. Trimming removed 1 base at V and 4 bases at J, with 14 bases between.

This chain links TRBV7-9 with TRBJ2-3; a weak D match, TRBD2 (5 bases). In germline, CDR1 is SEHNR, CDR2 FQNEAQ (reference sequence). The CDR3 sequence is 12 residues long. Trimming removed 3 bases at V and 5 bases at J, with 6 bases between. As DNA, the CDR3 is TGTGCCAGCAGCTTCGGAGGAGATACGCAGTATTTT. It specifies CASSFGGDTQYF.

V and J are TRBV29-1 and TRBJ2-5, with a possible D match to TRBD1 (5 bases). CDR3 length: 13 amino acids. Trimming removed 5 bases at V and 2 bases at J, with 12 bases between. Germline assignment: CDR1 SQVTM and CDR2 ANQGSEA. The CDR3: CSVFPGQQETQYF. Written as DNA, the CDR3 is TGCAGCGTTTTTCCAGGGCAACAAGAGACCCAGTACTTC.

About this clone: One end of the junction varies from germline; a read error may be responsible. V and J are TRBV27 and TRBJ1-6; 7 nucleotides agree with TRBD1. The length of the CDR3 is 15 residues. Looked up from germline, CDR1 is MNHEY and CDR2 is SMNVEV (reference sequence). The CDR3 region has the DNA TGTGCCAGCAGCTTATCGACAGGGTGGGAGTCACCCCTCCACTTT. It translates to CASSLSTGWESPLHF.

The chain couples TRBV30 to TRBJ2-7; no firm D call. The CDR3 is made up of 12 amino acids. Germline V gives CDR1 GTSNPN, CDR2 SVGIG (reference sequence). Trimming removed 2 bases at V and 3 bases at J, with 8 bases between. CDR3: CAWSWLGYEQYF. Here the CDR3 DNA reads TGTGCCTGGAGTTGGTTGGGCTACGAGCAGTACTTC.

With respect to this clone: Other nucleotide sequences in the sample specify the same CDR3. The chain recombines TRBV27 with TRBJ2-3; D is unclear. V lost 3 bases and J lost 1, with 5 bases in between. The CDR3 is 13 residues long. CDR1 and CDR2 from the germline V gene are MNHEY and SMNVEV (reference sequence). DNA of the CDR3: TGTGCCAGCAGTTTCTTGGGCACAGATACGCAGTATTTT. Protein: CASSFLGTDTQYF.

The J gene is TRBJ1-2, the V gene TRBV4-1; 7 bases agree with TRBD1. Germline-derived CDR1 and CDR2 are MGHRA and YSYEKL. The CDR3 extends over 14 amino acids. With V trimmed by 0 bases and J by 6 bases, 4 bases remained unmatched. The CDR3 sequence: CASSQDRGTNGYTF. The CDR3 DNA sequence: TGCGCCAGCAGCCAAGACAGGGGGACGAATGGCTACACCTTC.

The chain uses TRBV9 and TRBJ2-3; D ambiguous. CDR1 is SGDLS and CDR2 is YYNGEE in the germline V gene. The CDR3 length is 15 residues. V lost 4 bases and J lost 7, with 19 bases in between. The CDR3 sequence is CASSPPATMMNTQYF. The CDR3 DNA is TGTGCCAGCAGCCCTCCGGCGACGATGATGAATACGCAGTATTTT.

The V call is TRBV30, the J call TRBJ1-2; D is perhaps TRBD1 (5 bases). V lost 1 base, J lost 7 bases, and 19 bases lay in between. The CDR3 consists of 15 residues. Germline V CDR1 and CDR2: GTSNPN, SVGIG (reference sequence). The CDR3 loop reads CAWSGLETSGAGYTF. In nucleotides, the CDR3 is TGTGCCTGGAGTGGCTTGGAGACATCCGGGGCTGGCTACACCTTC.

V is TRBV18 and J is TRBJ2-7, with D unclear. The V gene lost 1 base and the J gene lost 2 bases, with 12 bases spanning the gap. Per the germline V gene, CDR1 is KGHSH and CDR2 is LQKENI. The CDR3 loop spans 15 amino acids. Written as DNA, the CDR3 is TGTGCCAGCTCACCACTTTCCGGAAGCACCTACGAGCAGTACTTC. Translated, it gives CASSPLSGSTYEQYF.

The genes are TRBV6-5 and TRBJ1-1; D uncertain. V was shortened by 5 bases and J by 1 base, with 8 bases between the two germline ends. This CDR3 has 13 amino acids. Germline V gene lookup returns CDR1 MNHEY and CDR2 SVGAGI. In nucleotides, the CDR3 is TGTGCCAGCAGTCAGGCCCCGAACACTGAAGCTTTCTTT. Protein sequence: CASSQAPNTEAFF.

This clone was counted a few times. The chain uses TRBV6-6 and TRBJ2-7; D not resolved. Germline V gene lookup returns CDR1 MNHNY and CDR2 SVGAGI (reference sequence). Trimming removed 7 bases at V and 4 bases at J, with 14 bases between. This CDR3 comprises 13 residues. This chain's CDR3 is CASTLEFGYEQYF. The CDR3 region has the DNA TGTGCCAGCACCCTCGAATTTGGTTACGAGCAGTACTTC.